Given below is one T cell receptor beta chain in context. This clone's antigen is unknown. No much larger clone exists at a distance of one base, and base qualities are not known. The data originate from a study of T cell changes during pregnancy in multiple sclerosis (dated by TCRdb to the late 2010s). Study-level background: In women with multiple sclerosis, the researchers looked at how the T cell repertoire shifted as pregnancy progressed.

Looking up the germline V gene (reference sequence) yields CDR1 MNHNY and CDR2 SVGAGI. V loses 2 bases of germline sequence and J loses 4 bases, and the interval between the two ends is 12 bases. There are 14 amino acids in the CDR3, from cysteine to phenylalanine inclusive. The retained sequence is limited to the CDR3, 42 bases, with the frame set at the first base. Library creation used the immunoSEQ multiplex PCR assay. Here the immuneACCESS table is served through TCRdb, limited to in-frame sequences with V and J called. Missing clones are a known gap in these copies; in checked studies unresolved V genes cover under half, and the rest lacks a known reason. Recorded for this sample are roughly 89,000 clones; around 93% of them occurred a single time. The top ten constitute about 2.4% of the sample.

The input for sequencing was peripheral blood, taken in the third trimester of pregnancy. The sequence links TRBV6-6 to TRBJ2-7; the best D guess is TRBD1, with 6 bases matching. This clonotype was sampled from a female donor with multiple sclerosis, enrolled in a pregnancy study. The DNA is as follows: TGTGCCAGCAGTTACGGGGCAGGGGAATACGAGCAGTACTTC. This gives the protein CASSYGAGEYEQYF.